Presented here are 28 T cell receptor beta chains from one specimen sequenced in a study of blood T cell repertoires in COVID-19. Clones were read by immunoSEQ multiplex PCR, and TCRdb kept only the in-frame ones, dropping some. The profile shows 300,000 to 400,000 clones, approximately 87% of them singletons. The sequenced material came from PBMCs or T cells enriched from blood (not recorded which). The receptors come from a woman in her twenties or thirties with acute COVID-19.

This clone was seen more than once but under ten times. The chain joins TRBV2 to TRBJ2-7; 7 positions agree with TRBD1. This CDR3 comprises 14 residues. In germline, CDR1 is SNHLY, CDR2 FYNNEI. The J segment lost 7 bases and the V segment lost 4 bases, leaving 10 bases of the junction unmatched. The chain's CDR3 is CASSAPQGPHEQYF. The CDR3 region has the DNA TGTGCCAGCAGTGCGCCACAGGGGCCCCATGAGCAGTACTTC. The whole variable domain, filled in from reference TRBV2 and TRBJ2-7, reads EPEVTQTPSHQVTQMGQEVILRCVPISNHLYFYWYRQILGQKVEFLVSFYNNEISEKSEIFDDQFSVERPDGSNFTLKIRSTKLEDSAMYFCASSAPQGPHEQYFGPGTRLTVT.

The chain recombines TRBV11-2 with TRBJ2-3; perhaps TRBD2 as D (6 bases). In germline, CDR1 is SGHAT, CDR2 FQNNGV. This CDR3 is built from 15 residues. Trimming cost V 6 bases and J 2 bases, with 15 bases left between them. The chain's CDR3 is CASRGGDPPTDTQYF. DNA for the CDR3: TGTGCCAGCAGGGGAGGCGACCCACCCACAGATACGCAGTATTTT.

The CDR3 sequence is CASSPTGSSYNSPLHF. In DNA, the CDR3 is TGCGCCAGCAGCCCTACAGGGAGCTCCTATAATTCACCCCTCCACTTT. The genes are TRBV5-1 and TRBJ1-6; maybe TRBD1 (6 bases). The germline V gene encodes CDR1 SGHRS and CDR2 YFSETQ. The CDR3 is 16 residues long. V lost 4 bases and J lost 0, with 11 bases in between.

The chain recombines TRBV30 with TRBJ1-1; D remains unclear. The germline V and J ends were trimmed by 0 bases and 2 bases, with 10 bases remaining between them. Germline-derived CDR1 and CDR2 are GTSNPN and SVGIG (reference sequence). CDR3 size: 14 residues. The CDR3 sequence is CAWSVQLDNTEAFF. For the CDR3, the DNA is TGTGCCTGGAGTGTACAGTTAGACAACACTGAAGCTTTCTTT.

The chain combines TRBV2 with TRBJ1-3; 8 bases match TRBD1. V gave up 6 bases and J gave up 0 bases; unmatched junction bases: 10. The CDR3 has 17 amino acids. Germline CDR1 reads SNHLY; CDR2 reads FYNNEI. Written as DNA, the CDR3 is TGTGCCAGCAGCCCGGGACAGGACCCAAACTCTGGAAACACCATATATTTT. Its protein product is CASSPGQDPNSGNTIYF. Filled out from reference TRBV2 and TRBJ1-3, the complete variable domain reads EPEVTQTPSHQVTQMGQEVILRCVPISNHLYFYWYRQILGQKVEFLVSFYNNEISEKSEIFDDQFSVERPDGSNFTLKIRSTKLEDSAMYFCASSPGQDPNSGNTIYFGEGSWLTVV.

The chain recombines TRBV6-5 with TRBJ2-3, with D perhaps TRBD2 (5 bases). Trimming removed 6 bases at V and 1 base at J, with 14 bases between. This CDR3 is 15 amino acids long. The germline V gene encodes CDR1 MNHEY and CDR2 SVGAGI. CDR3 in amino acids: CASSYTEGGTDTQYF. The CDR3 coding sequence is TGTGCCAGCAGCTATACAGAGGGAGGCACAGATACGCAGTATTTT.

A few counts support this clone. The V call is TRBV10-2, the J call TRBJ2-1, with 10 bases identical to TRBD2. Per germline, CDR1 WSHSY and CDR2 SAAADI. V shed 4 bases, J shed 2 bases, and the junction held 2 bases outside the gene matches. This CDR3 has 15 amino acids. The CDR3 region is CASSASGGAYNEQFF. The CDR3 region has the DNA TGCGCCAGCAGTGCCAGCGGGGGGGCCTACAATGAGCAGTTCTTC.

The chain recombines TRBV20-1 with TRBJ1-5, with a possible D match to TRBD1 (6 bases). CDR1 DFQATT and CDR2 SNEGSKA come from the germline V gene (reference sequence). Trimming shortened V by 3 bases and J by 7 bases, and 16 bases separated the two germline ends. The CDR3 is 14 residues long. CDR3 DNA: TGCAGTGCTAGTGAGGGGGGGGCGGGACAGCCCCAGCATTTT. Amino acids: CSASEGGAGQPQHF.

The chain carries TRBV9 and TRBJ2-3; perhaps TRBD1 as D (6 bases). This CDR3 has 18 amino acids. Germline-derived CDR1 and CDR2 are SGDLS and YYNGEE. The V end was cut by 3 bases, the J end by 0 bases, with 20 bases between. CDR3 loop: CASSAPSETGYSTDTQYF. The CDR3 DNA reads as TGTGCCAGCAGCGCCCCAAGTGAGACAGGCTATAGCACAGATACGCAGTATTTT.

The chain combines TRBV6-5 with TRBJ1-1; weak D call: TRBD1 (5 bases). Germline CDR1 MNHEY, CDR2 SVGAGI. This CDR3 is built from 15 residues. V was trimmed by 2 bases and J by 5 bases, leaving 15 bases between them. The CDR3, as DNA: TGTGCCAGCAGTTACAACCCCGGGGGAAGTACTGAAGCTTTCTTT. It is translated as CASSYNPGGSTEAFF.

Here the CDR3 reads CASSTNPTVNTEAFF. For the CDR3, the DNA is TGTGCCAGTAGTACAAACCCGACAGTGAACACTGAAGCTTTCTTT. This chain connects TRBV19 to TRBJ1-1; TRBD1 is a possible D gene (5 bases). Germline loops: CDR1 LNHDA, CDR2 SQIVND (reference sequence). The CDR3 extends over 15 amino acids. V gave up 4 bases and J gave up 0 bases, with 12 bases separating them.

The CDR3 sequence: CASSKDRGDQPQHF. The CDR3 DNA reads TGTGCCAGCAGCAAGGACAGGGGGGATCAGCCCCAGCATTTT. This chain joins TRBV7-9 and TRBJ1-5, with 10 bases identical to TRBD1. V trimming: 5 bases; J trimming: 5 bases; junction bases outside the gene matches: 3. The V gene's germline CDR1 is SEHNR and CDR2 FQNEAQ (reference sequence). There are 14 residues in the CDR3.

This clone was recorded only once. V gene TRBV3-1 (or the pseudogene TRBV3-2) combines with J gene TRBJ2-7; 8 bases fit TRBD2. The V gene end was trimmed by 4 bases and the J gene end by 2 bases; junction bases not matched to a gene: 13. Germline values: CDR1 LGHDT, CDR2 YNNKEL (reference sequence). CDR3 length equals 17 residues. CDR3 in DNA: TGTGCCAGCAGCCCCTTGTTTGGGCAAGCGGGAGCCTACGAGCAGTACTTC. This translates into CASSPLFGQAGAYEQYF.

This clone showed up just a few times. The V call is TRBV5-1, the J call TRBJ2-3; TRBD1 is a possible D gene (6 bases). Looked up from germline, CDR1 is SGHRS and CDR2 is YFSETQ. This CDR3 is built from 14 residues. V lost 1 base and J lost 0, with 6 bases in between. The CDR3 DNA reads as TGCGCCAGCAGCTTGACAGGGAGCACAGATACGCAGTATTTT. Its protein product is CASSLTGSTDTQYF.

The genes are TRBV21-1 and TRBJ1-6. TRBV21-1 is noted as a pseudogene. This CDR3 is 16 amino acids long. This chain's CDR3 is CASSRTGGCSNSPLHF. The CDR3 DNA reads TGTGCCAGCAGCCGAACGGGGGGCTGTAGTAATTCACCCCTCCACTTT.

This chain links TRBV11-2 with TRBJ2-3; possibly TRBD2 for D (5 bases). V lost 5 bases, J lost 2 bases, and 8 bases lay in between. Germline-derived CDR1 and CDR2 are SGHAT and FQNNGV. The length of the CDR3 is 13 residues. The CDR3 sequence is CASSVDYTDTQYF. The CDR3, as DNA: TGTGCCAGCAGCGTCGACTACACAGATACGCAGTATTTT.

The V call is TRBV27, the J call TRBJ1-6, with 9 bases lining up with TRBD1. J lost 10 bases, V lost 7 bases, and 8 bases had no gene match. Germline V gene lookup returns CDR1 MNHEY and CDR2 SMNVEV (reference sequence). The CDR3 has 14 residues. The CDR3 DNA reads as TGTGCCAGCAAGAAAGACAGGGGGAGCTCACCCCTCCACTTT. This codes for CASKKDRGSSPLHF.

The gene calls are TRBV7-2 and TRBJ1-1, with a tentative D call TRBD1 (5 bases). Germline V gene data show CDR1 as SGHTA and CDR2 as FQGNSA. The CDR3 runs to 13 residues. V lost 1 base, J lost 7 bases, and 10 bases lay in between. This CDR3 is CASSLDGTFEAFF. The CDR3 nucleotides are TGTGCCAGCAGCTTAGATGGGACTTTTGAAGCTTTCTTT.

For this clone: This CDR3 is also generated by other DNA sequences in the sample. The chain is built from TRBV5-6 and TRBJ1-3; the D is unclear. The CDR3 loop spans 15 amino acids. Between the trimmed V and J ends, which lost 0 bases and 4 bases, there was a span of 11 bases. Germline loops: CDR1 SGHDT, CDR2 YYEEEE. CDR3 protein: CASSLGLLSGNTIYF. The CDR3 nucleotides are TGTGCCAGCAGCTTGGGTCTTTTAAGCGGAAACACCATATATTTT.

CDR3 in amino acids: CASSVDPGLRSYEQYF. The CDR3 DNA reads TGTGCCAGCAGCGTAGATCCTGGGTTGCGGTCCTACGAGCAGTACTTC. The rearrangement links TRBV9 to TRBJ2-7, with unresolved D. The V gene lost 0 bases and the J gene lost 1 base, with 14 bases spanning the gap. This CDR3 comprises 16 residues. Per the germline V gene, CDR1 is SGDLS and CDR2 is YYNGEE.

The chain carries TRBV6-5 and TRBJ1-2; tentative D call: TRBD1 (6 bases). The V end lost 4 bases, the J end lost 8 bases, and 14 bases lay between the germline ends. The CDR3 extends over 13 amino acids. Germline-derived CDR1 and CDR2 are MNHEY and SVGAGI. The CDR3 coding sequence is TGTGCCAGCAGTTCCCAGGGGACGGGCGGCTACACCTTC. It codes for CASSSQGTGGYTF.

The chain carries TRBV11-3 and TRBJ2-1; D remains unclear. With 1 base removed from V and 0 bases from J, the gap between germline ends came to 10 bases. Germline assignment: CDR1 SGHNT and CDR2 YENEEA. The length of the CDR3 is 16 residues. CDR3 sequence (DNA): TGTGCCAGCAGCTTAGGACCCCCGGGCTCCTACAATGAGCAGTTCTTC. Its protein product is CASSLGPPGSYNEQFF.

The CDR3: CASSSQVGGAKNIQYF. The CDR3 bases are TGTGCCAGCAGCTCGCAGGTTGGGGGGGCCAAAAACATTCAGTACTTC. V usage is TRBV27 and J usage is TRBJ2-4; D is possibly TRBD2 (6 bases). CDR1 is MNHEY and CDR2 is SMNVEV in the germline V gene (reference sequence). Deletions cut 6 bases from V and 1 base from J, with 16 bases between. This CDR3 contains 16 residues.

The chain uses TRBV21-1 and TRBJ2-7; TRBD1, the table's D call, lacks a check against the DNA. TRBV21-1 is deemed a pseudogene. The CDR3 totals 15 residues. In DNA form, the CDR3 reads TGTGCCAGCAGCAGACTTCGGACAGAGAACTACGAGCAGTACTTC. It is translated as CASSRLRTENYEQYF.

The rearrangement joins TRBV10-1 to TRBJ2-2, with TRBD1 matching 9 bases. With V trimmed by 6 bases and J by 4 bases, 3 bases remained unmatched. The CDR3 totals 14 residues. The germline V gene has CDR1 WNHNN and CDR2 SYGVQD (reference sequence). The CDR3 spells CASRRTGATGELFF. In DNA, the CDR3 is TGCGCCAGCAGAAGGACAGGGGCCACCGGGGAGCTGTTTTTT.

The CDR3 is CASSQFGPSSYNSPLHF. The CDR3 region has the DNA TGTGCCAGCAGCCAATTTGGGCCCAGCTCCTATAATTCACCCCTCCACTTT. V usage is TRBV3-1 (or the pseudogene TRBV3-2) and J usage is TRBJ1-6, with D unresolved. V shed 2 bases and J shed 0 bases, with 11 bases lying between them. The germline gives CDR1 LGHDT, CDR2 YNNKEL (reference sequence). There are 17 residues in the CDR3.

V usage is TRBV5-1 and J usage is TRBJ2-7; perhaps TRBD1 as D (6 bases). The ends were cut back, 0 bases at V and 5 bases at J, with 12 bases in the middle. The CDR3 covers 14 residues. Germline V CDR1 and CDR2: SGHRS, YFSETQ. The CDR3 spells CASSLGQGSDEQYF. The CDR3 coding sequence is TGCGCCAGCAGCTTGGGGCAGGGGAGCGACGAGCAGTACTTC.

With respect to this clone: Other DNA sequences within the sample encode an identical CDR3. The chain employs TRBV18 and TRBJ1-2; 7 bases are shared with TRBD1. The CDR3 has 14 amino acids. Germline V gene lookup returns CDR1 KGHSH and CDR2 LQKENI. The trim removed 3 bases at V and 0 bases at J, leaving 1 base unmatched. In DNA, the CDR3 is TGTGCCAGCTCACCGCAGGGGGCTAACTATGGCTACACCTTC. Protein: CASSPQGANYGYTF.